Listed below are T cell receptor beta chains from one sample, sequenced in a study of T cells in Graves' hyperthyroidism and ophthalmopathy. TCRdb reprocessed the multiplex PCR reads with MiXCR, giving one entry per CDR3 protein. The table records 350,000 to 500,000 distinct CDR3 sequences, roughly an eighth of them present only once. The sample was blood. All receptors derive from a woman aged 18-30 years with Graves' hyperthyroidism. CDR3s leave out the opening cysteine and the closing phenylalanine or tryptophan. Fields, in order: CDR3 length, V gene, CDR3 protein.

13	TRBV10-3	AISETSGNDYEQY
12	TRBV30	ALRRGRRTPEAF
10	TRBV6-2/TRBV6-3	ASSSGLTEQY
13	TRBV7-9	ASSLNLAGVHTQY
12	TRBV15	ATSKGREGYGYT
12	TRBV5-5	ASSLRSVNEKLF
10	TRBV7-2	ASSSDGGDPI
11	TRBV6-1	ASRGGDRAGYT
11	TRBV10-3	AISDLLNTEAF
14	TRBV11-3	ASSSTGGARADTQY
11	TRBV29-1	SVERGQPYEQY
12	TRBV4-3	ASSHSGPSYEQY
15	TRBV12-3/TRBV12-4	ASSFSGGRGYRYEQY
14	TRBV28	ASSLSASGMIYEQY
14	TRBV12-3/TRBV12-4	ASSFARGTNTGELF
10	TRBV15	ATSGLQETQY
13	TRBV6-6	ASSYRDRTFYGYT
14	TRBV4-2	ASSQIIGGPRYEQY
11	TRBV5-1	ASTGDSHTEAF
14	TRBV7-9	ASSLRRGSDYNEQF
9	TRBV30	AWQGDETQY
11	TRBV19	ASSMAEIKEAF
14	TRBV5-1	ASSSRTGGSTDTQY
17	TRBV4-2	ASSQDPPGQGKKNYGYT
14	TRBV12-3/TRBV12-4	ASSLVVAGTTDTQY
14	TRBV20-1	SANRNPGRLQETQY
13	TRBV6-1	ASRPGNVGIETQY
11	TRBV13	ASRGLAAYEQY
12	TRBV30	ACLGGTDTGELF
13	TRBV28	ASSRAGGRNQPQH
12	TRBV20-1	SAPQPTSGREQF
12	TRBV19	ASALGQAAGELF
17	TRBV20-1	SARDTSGRRVRSYNEQF
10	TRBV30	AWTQGNEKLF
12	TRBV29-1	SVVTAPYGETQY
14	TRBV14	ASSQIAGGIDNEQF
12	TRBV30	AWSRDRGHQPQH
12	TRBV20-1	SASRTGLTETQY
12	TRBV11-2	ASSLTRQGTEAF
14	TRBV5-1	ASSLNHQGTNEKLF
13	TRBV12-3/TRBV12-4	ASSFAGRSTDTQY
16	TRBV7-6	ASSLWPSASGWGNEQF
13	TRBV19	ASIPGAGAAYGYT
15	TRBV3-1	ASSATTSGSLYNEQF
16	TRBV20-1	SAREQSGRAGYTGELF
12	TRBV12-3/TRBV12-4	ASSPGARGYGYT
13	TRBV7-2	ASSFIEDSSYEQY
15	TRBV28	ASSPMTGQGTNQPQH
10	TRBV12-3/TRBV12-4	ASSRVDNEQF
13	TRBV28	ASSAPSGAAYEQY
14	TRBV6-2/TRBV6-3	ASRPNANGINQPQH
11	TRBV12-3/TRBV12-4	ASSFVRNNEQF
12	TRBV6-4	AIPRREGLCEQY
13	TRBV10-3	AISEGLASTDTQY
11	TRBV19	ASTGRINTEAF
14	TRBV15	ATSRAGTGNTGELF
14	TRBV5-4	ASSAGAPNSNYGYT
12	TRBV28	ASSASLGRRGIY
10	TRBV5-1	ASRPGFREQF